This T cell receptor (beta chain) comes out of a study of cytomegalovirus exposure and HLA in healthy donors. In the study overall: Within the Caucasian-associated ancestry cluster were roughly 82% of the approximately 400 genotyped donors. Points from the study as a whole: Available immune exposure information was restricted to CMV serostatus only.

Worth noting for this clone: Its specificity is not known.

Use of 60 Vbeta and 13 Jbeta primers characterized the PCR. Profiling relied on immunoSEQ multiplex PCR, and the TCRdb table lists in-frame clones only, not all of them. The sample gives over 130,000 clones, more than 75% of which show up once; roughly 3.6% is in the top ten. Sequencing was carried out using PBMCs. The sequence was obtained from a human donor in good health.

For the CDR3, the DNA is TGTGCCAGCAGCCAGACGGGAGGCGGCACAGATACGCAGTATTTT. Protein product: CASSQTGGGTDTQYF. The chain links TRBV4-2 to TRBJ2-3; 7 bases fit TRBD2. The CDR3 length is 15 residues. The V gene end was trimmed by 3 bases and the J gene end by 1 base; junction bases not matched to a gene: 4. Germline CDR1 LGHNA, CDR2 YNFKEQ.